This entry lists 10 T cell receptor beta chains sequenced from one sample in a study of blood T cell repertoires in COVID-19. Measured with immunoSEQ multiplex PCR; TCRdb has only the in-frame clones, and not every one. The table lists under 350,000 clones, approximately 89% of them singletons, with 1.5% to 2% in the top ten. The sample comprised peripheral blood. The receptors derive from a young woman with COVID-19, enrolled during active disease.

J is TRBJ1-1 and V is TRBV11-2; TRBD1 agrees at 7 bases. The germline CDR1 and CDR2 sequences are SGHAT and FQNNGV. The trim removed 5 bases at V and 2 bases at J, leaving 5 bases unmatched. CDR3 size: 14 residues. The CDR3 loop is CASSTQGINTEAFF. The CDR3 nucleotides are TGTGCCAGCAGCACACAGGGGATAAACACTGAAGCTTTCTTT.

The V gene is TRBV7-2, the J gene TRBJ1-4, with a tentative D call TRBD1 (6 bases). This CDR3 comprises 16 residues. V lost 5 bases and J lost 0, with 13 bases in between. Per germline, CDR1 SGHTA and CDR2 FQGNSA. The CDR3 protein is CASSPRAGATNEKLFF. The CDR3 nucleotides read TGTGCCAGCAGCCCCCGGGCAGGGGCAACTAATGAAAAACTGTTTTTT.

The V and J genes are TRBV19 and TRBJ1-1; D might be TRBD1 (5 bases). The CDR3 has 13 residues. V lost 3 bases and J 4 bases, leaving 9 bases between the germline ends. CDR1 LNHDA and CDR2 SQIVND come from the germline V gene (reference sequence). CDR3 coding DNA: TGTGCCAGTAGTATGTACGGGGGCACTGAAGCTTTCTTT. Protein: CASSMYGGTEAFF.

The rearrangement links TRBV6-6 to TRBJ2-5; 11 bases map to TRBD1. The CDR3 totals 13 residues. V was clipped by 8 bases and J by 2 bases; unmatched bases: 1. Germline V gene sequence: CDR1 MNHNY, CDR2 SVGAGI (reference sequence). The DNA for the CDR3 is TGTGCCAGCGGGGACAGGGGGCAAGAGACCCAGTACTTC. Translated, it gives CASGDRGQETQYF.

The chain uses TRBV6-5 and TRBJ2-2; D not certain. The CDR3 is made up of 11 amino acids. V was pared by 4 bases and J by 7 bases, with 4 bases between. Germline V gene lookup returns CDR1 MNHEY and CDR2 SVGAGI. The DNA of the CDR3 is TGTGCCAGCAGTTCCATCGGGGAGCTGTTTTTT. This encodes CASSSIGELFF.

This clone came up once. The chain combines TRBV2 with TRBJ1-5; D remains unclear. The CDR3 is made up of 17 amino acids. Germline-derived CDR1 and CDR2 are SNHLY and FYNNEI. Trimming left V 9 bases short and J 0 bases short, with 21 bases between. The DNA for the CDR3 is TGTGCCAGTGGAGGACGGTGGGGTGGCGGTAGCAATCAGCCCCAGCATTTT. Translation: CASGGRWGGGSNQPQHF.

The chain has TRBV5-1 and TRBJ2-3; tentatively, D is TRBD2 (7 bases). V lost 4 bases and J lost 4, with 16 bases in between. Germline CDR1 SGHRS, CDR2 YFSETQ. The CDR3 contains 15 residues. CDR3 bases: TGCGCCAGCAGCCGGGGGGCTAGCAAAGCAGATACGCAGTATTTT. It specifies CASSRGASKADTQYF.

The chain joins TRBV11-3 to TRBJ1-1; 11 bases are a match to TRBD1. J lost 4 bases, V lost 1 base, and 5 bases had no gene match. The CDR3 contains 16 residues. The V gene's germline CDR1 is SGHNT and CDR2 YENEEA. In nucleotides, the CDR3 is TGTGCCAGCAGCTTAGGCCCGGGGACAGGGGGCACTGAAGCTTTCTTT. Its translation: CASSLGPGTGGTEAFF.

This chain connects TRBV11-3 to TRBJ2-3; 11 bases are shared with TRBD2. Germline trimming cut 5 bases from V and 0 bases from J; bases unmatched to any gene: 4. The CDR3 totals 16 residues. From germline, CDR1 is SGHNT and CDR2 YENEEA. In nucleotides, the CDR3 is TGTGCCAGCAGCCAAGGGACTAGCGGTAGCACAGATACGCAGTATTTT. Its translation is CASSQGTSGSTDTQYF. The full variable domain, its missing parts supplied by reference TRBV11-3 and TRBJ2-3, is EAGVVQSPRYKIIEKKQPVAFWCNPISGHNTLYWYLQNLGQGPELLIRYENEEAVDDSQLPKDRFSAERLKGVDSTLKIQPAELGDSAVYLCASSQGTSGSTDTQYFGPGTRLTVL.

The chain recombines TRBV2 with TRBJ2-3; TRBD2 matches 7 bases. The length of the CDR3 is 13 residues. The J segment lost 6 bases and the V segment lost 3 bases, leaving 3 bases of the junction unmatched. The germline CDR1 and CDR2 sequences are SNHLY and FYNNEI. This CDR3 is CASSDSGADTQYF. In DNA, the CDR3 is TGTGCCAGCAGTGACAGCGGGGCTGATACGCAGTATTTT.